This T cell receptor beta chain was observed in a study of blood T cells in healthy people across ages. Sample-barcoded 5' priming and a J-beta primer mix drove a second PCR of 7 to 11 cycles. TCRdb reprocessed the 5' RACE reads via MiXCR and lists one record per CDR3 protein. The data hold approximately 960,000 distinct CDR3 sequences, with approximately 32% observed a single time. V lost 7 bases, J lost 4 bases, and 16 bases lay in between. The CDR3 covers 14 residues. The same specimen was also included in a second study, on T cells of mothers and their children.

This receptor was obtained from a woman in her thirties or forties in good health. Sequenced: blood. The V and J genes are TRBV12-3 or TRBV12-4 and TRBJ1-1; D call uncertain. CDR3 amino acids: CASTRRGLITEAFF. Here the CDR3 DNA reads TGTGCCAGCACCCGTCGAGGGTTAATCACTGAAGCTTTCTTT.